The 3 T cell receptor beta chains in this list originate from one sample, sequenced in a study of T cell clones after liver transplantation. Repertoires were generated with immunoSEQ multiplex PCR, while TCRdb's copy carries only in-frame clones and drops some. Among roughly 51,000 clones listed, approximately 71% were seen once. The source was CD4+ T cells from blood, collected approximately 54 months after liver transplant. These TCRs come from a human patient who received a liver transplant. Some T cells may be graft donor cells.

The V and J genes are TRBV15 and TRBJ1-6; D is ambiguous. CDR1 and CDR2 (germline): LNHNV, YYDKDF (reference sequence). The CDR3 length is 15 residues. Trimming left V 0 bases short and J 8 bases short, with 11 bases between. As DNA, the CDR3 is TGTGCCACCAGCAGAGAGGACGGAACATATTCACCCCTCCACTTT. Translated: CATSREDGTYSPLHF.

This clone was seen more than once but under ten times. The CDR3 spells CASSFQAGGRETQYF. The CDR3 coding sequence is TGTGCCAGCAGCTTCCAAGCGGGGGGAAGGGAGACCCAGTACTTC. The chain uses TRBV7-3 and TRBJ2-5, with 9 bases fitting TRBD2. The CDR3 covers 15 residues. CDR1 and CDR2 (germline): SGHTA, FQGTGA. Unmatched junction bases numbered 7, after V lost 3 bases and J lost 5 bases.

This rearrangement joins TRBV7-2 to TRBJ2-7; the D gene is possibly TRBD2 (8 bases). V was trimmed by 5 bases and J by 3 bases, leaving 14 bases between them. Germline V gene data show CDR1 as SGHTA and CDR2 as FQGNSA. There are 14 residues in the CDR3. The CDR3 nucleotides read TGTGCCAGCAGCCGGGGGGGACAGTTCTACGAGCAGTACTTC. Its translation is CASSRGGQFYEQYF.